This T cell receptor (beta chain) originates from a study of cytomegalovirus exposure and HLA in healthy donors. The PCR made use of 60 Vbeta and 13 Jbeta primers. Here immunoSEQ multiplex PCR was the method, and the copy in TCRdb shows in-frame clones only, minus some. The sample shows 100,000 to 120,000 clones, approximately 82% of them seen only once. This clone showed up just a few times. Its matching antigen is unknown. In nominal health when sampled, donors likely had unrecorded immune exposures nonetheless. Study-level results: The authors judged a highly shared variant cluster likely a sequencing artifact. Researchers reported from a later analysis that most CMV-associated TCR beta chains appeared HLA-restricted.

Looked up from germline, CDR1 is SGHRS and CDR2 is YFSETQ. V was pared by 7 bases and J by 2 bases, with 10 bases of the junction left unmatched. This CDR3 region has 16 residues. The chain carries TRBV5-1 and TRBJ2-2; 8 bases fit TRBD2. The sequenced sample consisted of PBMCs. The clonotype originates from a man aged 35-49 years in good health and CMV-seropositive. The CDR3 DNA reads TGCGCCAGCGGCATTTCGACTAGCGCCAACACCGGGGAGCTGTTTTTT. This gives the protein CASGISTSANTGELFF.